This TCR beta chain appears in the sequencing data of a study of T cell repertoires in cytomegalovirus infection. In the case of this clonotype: Its antigen is currently unknown.

Germline loops: CDR1 MNHEY, CDR2 SVGEGT. The CDR3 loop spans 18 amino acids. V gave up 6 bases and J gave up 5 bases; unmatched junction bases: 16. TCRdb re-derived calls from the reads in MiXCR, one entry per CDR3 protein. The sample includes tens of thousands of distinct CDR3 sequences, 45% to 50% seen only once; the top ten take approximately 93%. Study conclusions and caveats: Clonotype analysis showed dominance of the ex vivo response by HLA-C-restricted CMV-specific TCR beta clonotypes. Of the TCR beta families, the public ones yielded a cumulative frequency that identified carriers of CMV plus the relevant HLA.

The clonotype comes from a human donor in good health (CMV status not recorded). Some clones in this sample may be carry-over from other donors' samples. The material was CD8+ T cells from cultured PBMCs, obtained from culture after CMV antigen stimulation. J is TRBJ2-1 and V is TRBV6-2 or TRBV6-3; 10 bases line up with TRBD2. The CDR3 sequence is CASRTEVRSGRGDNEQFF. CDR3 DNA sequence: TGTGCCAGCAGAACGGAAGTACGAAGCGGGAGGGGAGACAATGAGCAGTTCTTC.